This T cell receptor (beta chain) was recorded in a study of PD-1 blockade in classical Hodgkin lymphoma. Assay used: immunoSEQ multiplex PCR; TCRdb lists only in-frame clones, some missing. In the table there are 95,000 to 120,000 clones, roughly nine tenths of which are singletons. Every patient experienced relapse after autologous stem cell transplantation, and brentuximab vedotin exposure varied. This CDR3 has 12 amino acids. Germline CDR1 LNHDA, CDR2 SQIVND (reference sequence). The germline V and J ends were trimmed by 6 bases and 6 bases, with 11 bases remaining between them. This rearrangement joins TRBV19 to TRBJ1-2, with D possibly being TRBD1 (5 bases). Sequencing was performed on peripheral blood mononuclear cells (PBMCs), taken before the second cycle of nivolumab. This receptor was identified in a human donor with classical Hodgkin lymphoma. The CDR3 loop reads CASSAREDGYTF. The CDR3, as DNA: TGTGCCAGTAGCGCCAGGGAAGATGGCTACACCTTC.